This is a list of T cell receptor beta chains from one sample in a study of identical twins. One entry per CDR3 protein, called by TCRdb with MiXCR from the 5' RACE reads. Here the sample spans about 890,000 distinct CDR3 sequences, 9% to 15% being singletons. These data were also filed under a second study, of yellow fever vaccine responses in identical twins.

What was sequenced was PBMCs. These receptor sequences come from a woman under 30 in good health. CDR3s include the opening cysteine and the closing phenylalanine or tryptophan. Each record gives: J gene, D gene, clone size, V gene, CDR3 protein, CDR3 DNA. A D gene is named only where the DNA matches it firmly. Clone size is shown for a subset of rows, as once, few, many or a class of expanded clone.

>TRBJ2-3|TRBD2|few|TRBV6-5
CASSSQLAGGSDTQYF
TGTGCCAGCAGTTCCCAACTAGCGGGAGGTTCAGATACGCAGTATTTT
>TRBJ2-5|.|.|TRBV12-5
CAPPVFPKTQYF
TGTGCCCCACCCGTGTTCCCCAAGACCCAGTACTTC
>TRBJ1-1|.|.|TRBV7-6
CASSINADTEAFF
TGTGCCAGCAGTATTAATGCTGACACTGAAGCTTTCTTT
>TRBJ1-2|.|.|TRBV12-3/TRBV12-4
CASTPVQRVNYGYTF
TGTGCCAGCACCCCTGTTCAACGGGTTAACTATGGCTACACCTTC
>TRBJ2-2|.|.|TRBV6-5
CASSYSMQNTGELFF
TGTGCCAGCAGTTACTCGATGCAGAACACCGGGGAGCTGTTTTTT
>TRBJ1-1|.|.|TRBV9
CASSVVVESRFGEAFF
TGTGCCAGCAGCGTAGTTGTTGAGTCCCGTTTTGGTGAAGCTTTCTTT
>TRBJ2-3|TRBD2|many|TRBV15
CATSKKTGTFRSASGSGTQYF
TGTGCCACCAGCAAAAAAACCGGGACTTTCAGGTCGGCTAGCGGTTCTGGTACGCAGTATTTT
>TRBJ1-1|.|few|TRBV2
CASSQNWGTEAFF
TGTGCCAGCAGCCAAAACTGGGGAACTGAAGCTTTCTTT
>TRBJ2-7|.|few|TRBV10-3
CAISEPRGAAYEQYF
TGTGCCATCAGTGAGCCAAGGGGGGCAGCCTACGAGCAGTACTTC
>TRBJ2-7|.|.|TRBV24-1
CATSDTRGTTREQYF
TGTGCCACCAGTGACACAAGGGGGACGACCCGCGAGCAGTACTTC
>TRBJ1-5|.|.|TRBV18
CASSPPTTGPQHF
TGTGCCAGCTCACCACCTACCACGGGGCCCCAGCATTTT
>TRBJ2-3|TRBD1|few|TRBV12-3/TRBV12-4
CASSRDRDVIADTQYF
TGTGCCAGCAGCAGGGACAGGGATGTTATTGCAGATACGCAGTATTTT
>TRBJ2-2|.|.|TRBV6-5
CASSYTLGNTGELFF
TGTGCCAGCAGTTACACACTAGGCAACACCGGGGAGCTGTTTTTT
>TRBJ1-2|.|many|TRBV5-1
CASSPQPIFYGYTF
TGCGCCAGCAGCCCCCAGCCGATATTCTATGGCTACACCTTC
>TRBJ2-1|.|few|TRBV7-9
CASSLGTGQLNEQFF
TGTGCCAGCAGTTTAGGTACGGGTCAGCTCAATGAGCAGTTCTTC
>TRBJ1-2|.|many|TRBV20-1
CSAETGTLYGYTF
TGCAGTGCTGAAACCGGGACGCTCTATGGCTACACCTTC
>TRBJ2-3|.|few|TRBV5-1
CASSLFVGTDTQYF
TGCGCCAGCAGCTTGTTCGTCGGCACAGATACGCAGTATTTT
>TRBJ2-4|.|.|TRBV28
CASSLLQPPAKNIQYF
TGTGCCAGCAGCCTATTACAGCCTCCAGCCAAAAACATTCAGTACTTC
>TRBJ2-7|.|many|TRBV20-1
CSARGQGGYEQYF
TGCAGTGCTAGAGGCCAGGGTGGCTACGAGCAGTACTTC
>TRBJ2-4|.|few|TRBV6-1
CASSEPFQGTKNIQYF
TGTGCCAGCAGTGAACCCTTCCAAGGGACCAAAAACATTCAGTACTTC
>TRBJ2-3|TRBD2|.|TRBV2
CASKKGLAGLDTQYF
TGTGCCAGCAAAAAAGGACTAGCGGGATTAGATACGCAGTATTTT
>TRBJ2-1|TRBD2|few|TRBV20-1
CSAVTKREGRYNEQFF
TGCAGTGCGGTAACCAAGCGGGAGGGCCGTTACAATGAGCAGTTCTTC
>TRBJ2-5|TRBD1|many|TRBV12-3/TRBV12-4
CASSPGTGAETQYF
TGTGCCAGCAGCCCCGGGACAGGGGCGGAGACCCAGTACTTC